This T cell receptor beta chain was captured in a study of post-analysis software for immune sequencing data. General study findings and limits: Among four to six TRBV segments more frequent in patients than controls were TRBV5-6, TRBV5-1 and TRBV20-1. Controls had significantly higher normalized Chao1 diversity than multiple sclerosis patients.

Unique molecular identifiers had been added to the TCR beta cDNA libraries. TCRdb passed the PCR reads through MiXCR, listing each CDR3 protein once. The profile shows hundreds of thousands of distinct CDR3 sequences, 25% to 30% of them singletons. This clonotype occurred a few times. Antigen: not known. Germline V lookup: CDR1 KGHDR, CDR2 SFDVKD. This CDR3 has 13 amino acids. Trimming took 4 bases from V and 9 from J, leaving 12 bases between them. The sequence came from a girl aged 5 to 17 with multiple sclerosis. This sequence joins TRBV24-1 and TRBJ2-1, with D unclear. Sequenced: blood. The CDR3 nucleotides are TGTGCCACCAGTGACCGCTTTTCCACTGAGCAGTTCTTC. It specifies CATSDRFSTEQFF.